A selection of T cell receptor beta chains follows, all from one sample in a study of OX40 agonist ivuxolimab in advanced cancers. Using immunoSEQ multiplex PCR, the repertoire was profiled, and TCRdb retains in-frame clones only, with some absent. The sample has 90,000 or so clones, more than 70% seen once. The specimen was CD4+ or CD8+ T cells sorted from blood, collected in a trial of the OX40 agonist ivuxolimab. Receptors originate from an adult with an advanced solid tumor such as melanoma, head and neck, liver or kidney cancer. CDR3s include the opening cysteine and the closing phenylalanine or tryptophan. The D gene is left open where the match is weak. For some rows the clone size is stated as once, few or many, or as a class when expanded; others skip it.

V gene	D gene	clone size	CDR3 length	J gene	CDR3 protein	CDR3 DNA
TRBV28	NA	NA	12	TRBJ1-2	CASSRGVYGYTF	TGTGCCAGCAGCCGGGGAGTCTATGGCTACACCTTC
TRBV4-2	TRBD1	NA	16	TRBJ1-2	CASSQDPGQAIYGYTF	TGTGCCAGCAGCCAAGATCCGGGACAGGCTATTTATGGCTACACCTTC
TRBV6-4	NA	NA	14	TRBJ2-3	CASSVRKVGDTQYF	TGTGCCAGCAGTGTTAGAAAGGTAGGAGATACGCAGTATTTT
TRBV5-1	NA	NA	15	TRBJ1-2	CASSLEGQGGYGYTF	TGCGCCAGCAGCTTGGAGGGGCAGGGCGGCTATGGCTACACCTTC
TRBV10-1	TRBD2	NA	16	TRBJ2-3	CASSEAVAGERDTQYF	TGCGCCAGCAGTGAGGCGGTAGCGGGAGAGCGGGACACGCAGTATTTT
TRBV19	NA	NA	12	TRBJ1-6	CASGSGNSPLHF	TGTGCCAGTGGCAGTGGAAATTCACCCCTCCACTTT
TRBV28	TRBD1	NA	14	TRBJ1-2	CASSLLQGADGYTF	TGTGCCAGCAGTTTATTACAGGGGGCAGATGGCTACACCTTC
TRBV2	TRBD1	NA	15	TRBJ1-5	CASSGQGESNQPQHF	TGTGCCAGCAGCGGACAGGGGGAAAGCAATCAGCCCCAGCATTTT
TRBV11-3	NA	NA	12	TRBJ2-5	CASSHIQETQYF	TGTGCCAGCAGCCACATCCAAGAGACCCAGTACTTC
TRBV10-3	NA	NA	16	TRBJ1-4	CAISEFGTATNEKLFF	TGTGCCATCAGTGAGTTCGGTACAGCAACTAATGAAAAACTGTTTTTT
TRBV19	NA	NA	15	TRBJ2-5	CASSISFGYQETQYF	TGTGCCAGTAGTATTAGTTTCGGGTACCAAGAGACCCAGTACTTC
TRBV13	TRBD1	NA	15	TRBJ1-1	CASSPSQGRNTEAFF	TGTGCCAGCAGCCCGTCACAGGGGAGGAACACTGAAGCTTTCTTT
TRBV28	NA	NA	13	TRBJ1-2	CASNAASSRGYTF	TGTGCCAGCAATGCTGCTTCGTCCCGTGGCTACACCTTC
TRBV5-6	NA	NA	14	TRBJ1-1	CASSLGISGTEAFF	TGTGCCAGCAGCCTAGGGATTTCGGGCACTGAAGCTTTCTTT
TRBV7-2	TRBD2	few	13	TRBJ2-1	CASRRGTINEQFF	TGTGCCAGCAGACGAGGGACTATCAATGAGCAGTTCTTC
TRBV9	NA	NA	14	TRBJ2-3	CASSVDPSVDTQYF	TGTGCCAGCAGCGTAGATCCTAGTGTGGATACGCAGTATTTT
TRBV11-2	NA	NA	15	TRBJ2-2	CASSPLGATTGELFF	TGTGCCAGCAGCCCCCTGGGGGCCACCACCGGGGAGCTGTTTTTT